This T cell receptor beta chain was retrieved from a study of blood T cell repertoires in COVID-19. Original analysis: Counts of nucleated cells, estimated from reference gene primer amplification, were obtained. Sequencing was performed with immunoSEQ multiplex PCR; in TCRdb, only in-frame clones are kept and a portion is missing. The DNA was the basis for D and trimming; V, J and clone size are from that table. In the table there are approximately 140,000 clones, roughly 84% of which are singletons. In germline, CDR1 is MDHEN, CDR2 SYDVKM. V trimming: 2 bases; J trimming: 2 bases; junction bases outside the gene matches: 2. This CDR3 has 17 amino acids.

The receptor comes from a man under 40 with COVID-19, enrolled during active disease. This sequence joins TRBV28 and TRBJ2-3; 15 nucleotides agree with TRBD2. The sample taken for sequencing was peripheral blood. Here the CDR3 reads CASSLGTSGRNTDTQYF. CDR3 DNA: TGTGCCAGCAGTTTAGGGACTAGCGGGAGGAACACAGATACGCAGTATTTT.